One and the same sample provided the 11 T cell receptor beta chains below, sequenced in a study of blood T cell repertoires in COVID-19 (dated by TCRdb to the early 2020s). Receptors were amplified or captured by the immunoSEQ multiplex PCR assay. Sourced from immuneACCESS, this table was stored by TCRdb with only in-frame sequences that have V and J called. A share of the clones is absent; for the studies checked, an unresolved V gene accounts for under half, and the remainder has no known explanation. This sample has 95,000 to 150,000 clones in its table, and approximately 92% of those were observed once. Roughly a quarter of the sample goes to the ten largest clones. The specimen was peripheral blood. These receptors originate from a man in his 70s with active or convalescent COVID-19.

The gene calls are TRBV6-1 and TRBJ1-5, with 10 bases aligning to TRBD1. V lost 1 base, J lost 3 bases, and 12 bases stayed unmatched. The CDR3 length is 19 residues. Looked up from germline, CDR1 is MNHNS and CDR2 is SASEGT. CDR3 DNA sequence: TGTGCCAGCAGTGAAGGAAGGGGTTCAGGGACAGGGGCCAATCAGCCCCAGCATTTT. This gives the protein CASSEGRGSGTGANQPQHF.

The chain combines TRBV6-2 or TRBV6-3 with TRBJ1-6; 8 bases fit TRBD1. V was clipped by 4 bases and J by 9 bases; unmatched bases: 11. Germline lookup yields CDR1 MNHEY and CDR2 SVGEGT. The CDR3 has 16 amino acids. The CDR3 region has the DNA TGTGCCAGCAGTTTTGTTCAACAGGGGGTCGGTTCACCCCTCCACTTT. Amino acids: CASSFVQQGVGSPLHF.

The gene calls are TRBV19 and TRBJ1-2; 12 bases align to TRBD1. Germline CDR1 LNHDA, CDR2 SQIVND (reference sequence). Trimming took 5 bases from V and 4 from J; bases not matched to a gene: 5. The length of the CDR3 is 15 residues. The CDR3 spells CASSPGTGGFYGYTF. The CDR3 DNA reads as TGTGCCAGTAGTCCCGGGACAGGGGGCTTCTATGGCTACACCTTC.

The gene calls are TRBV2 and TRBJ2-7; the match to TRBD1 covers 9 bases. Germline CDR1 SNHLY, CDR2 FYNNEI. This CDR3 comprises 14 residues. The V gene end was trimmed by 5 bases and the J gene end by 3 bases; junction bases not matched to a gene: 5. For the CDR3, the DNA is TGTGCCAGCAGTCAACGGACAGGGGTCTACGAGCAGTACTTC. It specifies CASSQRTGVYEQYF.

The V gene is TRBV6-5, the J gene TRBJ1-1; 7 bases are a match to TRBD1. After removal of 0 bases from V and 6 bases from J, the junction contained 7 bases not matched to a gene. From germline, CDR1 is MNHEY and CDR2 SVGAGI. There are 15 residues in the CDR3. CDR3 loop: CASSYSAGGRAEAFF. The CDR3 nucleotides are TGTGCCAGCAGTTACTCGGCAGGGGGAAGGGCTGAAGCTTTCTTT.

The chain recombines TRBV27 with TRBJ2-7, with TRBD1 matching 7 bases. Germline assignment: CDR1 MNHEY and CDR2 SMNVEV (reference sequence). Trimming took 6 bases from V and 4 from J; bases not matched to a gene: 15. The CDR3 sequence is 16 residues long. The CDR3 is CASRPGTVGTGYEQYF. The CDR3 DNA sequence: TGTGCCAGCAGACCCGGGACAGTTGGTACAGGGTACGAGCAGTACTTC.

DNA of the CDR3: TGTGCCATCAGTGAGGGGCTCCCGCCTCAGTACAATGAGCAGTTCTTC. Translated: CAISEGLPPQYNEQFF. The chain has TRBV10-3 and TRBJ2-1; no clear D gene. The CDR3 has 16 amino acids. Germline CDR1 is ENHRY and CDR2 is SYGVKD. The V gene lost 2 bases and the J gene lost 4 bases, with 15 bases spanning the gap.

The V and J genes are TRBV2 and TRBJ2-7, with D perhaps matching TRBD2 (6 bases). Looked up from germline, CDR1 is SNHLY and CDR2 is FYNNEI. V lost 6 bases to trimming and J lost 6 bases, with 12 bases between them. The CDR3 covers 12 residues. For the CDR3, the DNA is TGTGCCAGCAGGGAGGGCCCAAGCGAGCAGTACTTC. Protein product: CASREGPSEQYF.

The V and J genes are TRBV7-9 and TRBJ2-3; tentatively, D is TRBD1 (6 bases). The CDR3 sequence is 14 residues long. Germline lookup yields CDR1 SEHNR and CDR2 FQNEAQ (reference sequence). Trimming left V 4 bases short and J 2 bases short, with 10 bases between. The CDR3 here is CASSSRQDTDTQYF. The CDR3 region has the DNA TGTGCCAGCAGCTCTCGACAGGACACAGATACGCAGTATTTT.

The CDR3 region is CASVPSIDGRGYGYTF. The CDR3 nucleotides are TGTGCCAGCGTGCCCTCCATCGACGGCAGGGGCTATGGCTACACCTTC. The chain carries TRBV28 and TRBJ1-2, with TRBD1 as a possible D gene (6 bases). Trimming removed 8 bases from V and 4 bases from J, with 23 bases in between. CDR3 size: 16 residues. Looked up from germline, CDR1 is MDHEN and CDR2 is SYDVKM.

V usage is TRBV11-2 and J usage is TRBJ2-1; possible D gene TRBD2, 6 bases. The V end lost 4 bases, the J end lost 16 bases, and 17 bases lay between the germline ends. The CDR3 covers 12 residues. CDR1 is SGHAT, CDR2 FQNNGV, per germline. For the CDR3, the DNA is TGTGCCAGCAGCTCGGGACCCGGGGGACTCTTCTTC. It is translated as CASSSGPGGLFF.